A selection of T cell receptor beta chains follows, all from one sample in a study of blood T cell repertoires in COVID-19. Libraries were prepared by immunoSEQ multiplex PCR; TCRdb keeps only in-frame clonotypes and omits some of them. The sample has a few hundred thousand clones; 80% to 85% are singletons. Sequenced: peripheral blood. All receptors come from a woman between 18 and 29 years old with acute or convalescent COVID-19. Both conserved end residues are part of each CDR3. A D gene is named only where the DNA matches it firmly. The size of a clone is reported for some rows only, either as once, few or many, or as a class for expanded clones.

V gene: TRBV25-1
clone size: NA
D gene: NA
J gene: TRBJ2-6
CDR3 DNA: TGTGCCAGCAGTGTCGCAAACAGGGATACTGGGGCCAACGTCCTGACTTTC
CDR3 protein: CASSVANRDTGANVLTF

V gene: TRBV5-1
clone size: NA
D gene: TRBD1
J gene: TRBJ2-7
CDR3 DNA: TGCGCCAGCAGCTTGGGCGCAGGGACAGGGATGTCCTACGAGCAGTACTTC
CDR3 protein: CASSLGAGTGMSYEQYF

V gene: TRBV29-1
clone size: NA
D gene: NA
J gene: TRBJ2-7
CDR3 DNA: TGCAGCGTTGCAGGTCCCTACGAGCAGTACTTC
CDR3 protein: CSVAGPYEQYF

V gene: TRBV30
clone size: NA
D gene: TRBD1
J gene: TRBJ1-6
CDR3 DNA: TGTGCCTGGACAACTGGGACAGCTAATTCACCCCTCCACTTT
CDR3 protein: CAWTTGTANSPLHF

V gene: TRBV15
clone size: once
D gene: TRBD2
J gene: TRBJ2-3
CDR3 DNA: TGTGCCACCAGTCATAGCGGGAGAAGCACAGATACGCAGTATTTT
CDR3 protein: CATSHSGRSTDTQYF

V gene: TRBV29-1
clone size: NA
D gene: NA
J gene: TRBJ2-3
CDR3 DNA: TGCAGCGTCGAGTACTTCGCGGATACGCAGTATTTT
CDR3 protein: CSVEYFADTQYF

V gene: TRBV27
clone size: NA
D gene: TRBD2
J gene: TRBJ2-3
CDR3 DNA: TGTGCCAGCAGTTTCGTCGGGGTGCGGGAGGGCCCCACAGATACGCAGTATTTT
CDR3 protein: CASSFVGVREGPTDTQYF

V gene: TRBV27
clone size: NA
D gene: TRBD2
J gene: TRBJ2-1
CDR3 DNA: TGTGCCAGCAGTTACAGCGGGAGGGCCAGTGCGTACAATGAGCAGTTCTTC
CDR3 protein: CASSYSGRASAYNEQFF

V gene: TRBV12-3/TRBV12-4
clone size: NA
D gene: NA
J gene: TRBJ1-1
CDR3 DNA: TGTGCCAGCAGTTTAAGGGCGGGCCTCGAGGCTTTCTTT
CDR3 protein: CASSLRAGLEAFF

V gene: TRBV5-4
clone size: NA
D gene: NA
J gene: TRBJ2-5
CDR3 DNA: TGTGCCAGCAGCCTAACTAACTCGTTCCAAGAGACCCAGTACTTC
CDR3 protein: CASSLTNSFQETQYF

V gene: TRBV5-6
clone size: NA
D gene: NA
J gene: TRBJ2-7
CDR3 DNA: TGTGCCAGCAGCTCGGCGACGGGGCAGTACTTC
CDR3 protein: CASSSATGQYF

V gene: TRBV5-1
clone size: NA
D gene: TRBD2
J gene: TRBJ2-2
CDR3 DNA: TGCGCCAGCAGCTTGGAAACACTAGCGGGGCTTTTCACCGGGGAGCTGTTTTTT
CDR3 protein: CASSLETLAGLFTGELFF

V gene: TRBV2
clone size: few
D gene: NA
J gene: TRBJ1-5
CDR3 DNA: TGTGCCAGCAGTGGTGGGCAGGGCCATCAGCCCCAGCATTTT
CDR3 protein: CASSGGQGHQPQHF

V gene: TRBV7-8
clone size: few
D gene: NA
J gene: TRBJ2-1
CDR3 DNA: TGTGCCAGCAGCTTTACGTCGAGAGCCCCCCCGTTCTTC
CDR3 protein: CASSFTSRAPPFF

V gene: TRBV7-2
clone size: NA
D gene: NA
J gene: TRBJ2-3
CDR3 DNA: TGTGCCAGCAGCTTAGCGGGGTGGGAGGTATCAGATACGCAGTATTTT
CDR3 protein: CASSLAGWEVSDTQYF

V gene: TRBV5-1
clone size: NA
D gene: TRBD2
J gene: TRBJ2-7
CDR3 DNA: TGCGCCAGCAGCTTGGAACTAGCGGGCTACGAGCAGTACTTC
CDR3 protein: CASSLELAGYEQYF

V gene: TRBV5-1
clone size: NA
D gene: TRBD1
J gene: TRBJ1-1
CDR3 DNA: TGCGCCAGCAGACCGGACAGGGGGGATGCTTTCTTT
CDR3 protein: CASRPDRGDAFF

V gene: TRBV6-2/TRBV6-3
clone size: NA
D gene: NA
J gene: TRBJ2-1
CDR3 DNA: TGTGCCAGCAGTTTCTTTGACAATGAGCAGTTCTTC
CDR3 protein: CASSFFDNEQFF

V gene: TRBV6-5
clone size: NA
D gene: TRBD1
J gene: TRBJ2-7
CDR3 DNA: TGTGCCAGCAGCTACGGACAGGGCCCATCCGAGCAGTACTTC
CDR3 protein: CASSYGQGPSEQYF

V gene: TRBV5-1
clone size: NA
D gene: NA
J gene: TRBJ1-3
CDR3 DNA: TGCGCCAGCAGCTTGTACGGAGACTCTGGAAACACCATATATTTT
CDR3 protein: CASSLYGDSGNTIYF

V gene: TRBV6-5
clone size: NA
D gene: NA
J gene: TRBJ1-2
CDR3 DNA: TGTGCCAGCAGTTACTCACCCGGAGCTAACTATGGCTACACCTTC
CDR3 protein: CASSYSPGANYGYTF

V gene: TRBV6-5
clone size: NA
D gene: NA
J gene: TRBJ2-3
CDR3 DNA: TGTGCCAGCAGTCGCCGGACATTTGTTGCAGATACGCAGTATTTT
CDR3 protein: CASSRRTFVADTQYF

V gene: TRBV7-3
clone size: NA
D gene: TRBD1
J gene: TRBJ2-5
CDR3 DNA: TGTGCCAGCAGCTTAGGTGGTCTGGCAGGGGGAGAGACCCAGTACTTC
CDR3 protein: CASSLGGLAGGETQYF

V gene: TRBV6-2/TRBV6-3
clone size: NA
D gene: NA
J gene: TRBJ1-2
CDR3 DNA: TGTGCCAGCAGTTACCCCCCCCCAGGGAACTATGGCTACACCTTC
CDR3 protein: CASSYPPPGNYGYTF

V gene: TRBV28
clone size: NA
D gene: NA
J gene: TRBJ1-5
CDR3 DNA: TGTGCCAGCAGTCTGGAGGTGGTGGGGCCCCAGCATTTT
CDR3 protein: CASSLEVVGPQHF

V gene: TRBV24-1
clone size: NA
D gene: TRBD1
J gene: TRBJ2-3
CDR3 DNA: TGTGCCACCAGTGATGGACAGGGGAAAGATACGCAGTATTTT
CDR3 protein: CATSDGQGKDTQYF

V gene: TRBV9
clone size: NA
D gene: NA
J gene: TRBJ2-2
CDR3 DNA: TGTGCCAGCAGCGCACTATTTTTCTCCGGGGAGCTGTTTTTT
CDR3 protein: CASSALFFSGELFF

V gene: TRBV5-6
clone size: NA
D gene: TRBD2
J gene: TRBJ2-1
CDR3 DNA: TGTGCCAGCAGCTTGACTCGACTAGCGGGATCCTACAATGAGCAGTTCTTC
CDR3 protein: CASSLTRLAGSYNEQFF

V gene: TRBV27
clone size: NA
D gene: TRBD2
J gene: TRBJ2-1
CDR3 DNA: TGTGCCAGCAGTTTAGGCACTAGCGGGATTAATGAGCAGTTCTTC
CDR3 protein: CASSLGTSGINEQFF

V gene: TRBV15
clone size: NA
D gene: NA
J gene: TRBJ2-7
CDR3 DNA: TGTGCCACCAACGCAGGGGCCGGCTACGAGCAGTACTTC
CDR3 protein: CATNAGAGYEQYF

V gene: TRBV6-5
clone size: once
D gene: NA
J gene: TRBJ2-7
CDR3 DNA: TGTGCCAGCAGTTACTCGACCGGGGGACCCTCCTACGAGCAGTACTTC
CDR3 protein: CASSYSTGGPSYEQYF

V gene: TRBV28
clone size: few
D gene: TRBD2
J gene: TRBJ2-1
CDR3 DNA: TGTGCCAGCAGTTTACCCGGACTAGCCGGGGCTGGTGAGCAGTTCTTC
CDR3 protein: CASSLPGLAGAGEQFF

V gene: TRBV19
clone size: NA
D gene: NA
J gene: TRBJ1-2
CDR3 DNA: TGTGCCAGTAGTATCCACTACGGAGGCTACACCTTC
CDR3 protein: CASSIHYGGYTF

V gene: TRBV4-3
clone size: NA
D gene: TRBD2
J gene: TRBJ2-1
CDR3 DNA: TGCGCCAGCAGCCAAGATAGGGCGGGAGATCCCCCCAATGAGCAGTTCTTC
CDR3 protein: CASSQDRAGDPPNEQFF

V gene: TRBV6-6
clone size: NA
D gene: TRBD2
J gene: TRBJ2-5
CDR3 DNA: TGTGCCAGCAGTTCCCACCGGGAGGAAGAGACCCAGTACTTC
CDR3 protein: CASSSHREEETQYF

V gene: TRBV19
clone size: NA
D gene: TRBD1
J gene: TRBJ1-5
CDR3 DNA: TGTGCCAGTAGTACAGACTGGGACAGAAGAAATCAGCCCCAGCATTTT
CDR3 protein: CASSTDWDRRNQPQHF

V gene: TRBV27
clone size: NA
D gene: NA
J gene: TRBJ1-1
CDR3 DNA: TGTGCCAGCAGGCCGACAGCTATGAACACTGAAGCTTTCTTT
CDR3 protein: CASRPTAMNTEAFF

V gene: TRBV27
clone size: NA
D gene: TRBD1
J gene: TRBJ2-4
CDR3 DNA: TGTGCCAGCAGTTTATCGATAATAGGACAGGGACCTCTAGCCAAAAACATTCAGTACTTC
CDR3 protein: CASSLSIIGQGPLAKNIQYF

V gene: TRBV27
clone size: NA
D gene: TRBD2
J gene: TRBJ2-5
CDR3 DNA: TGTGCCAGCAGTGGACCACTAGCGCACGAGGCCCAGTACTTC
CDR3 protein: CASSGPLAHEAQYF

V gene: TRBV10-3
clone size: NA
D gene: TRBD1
J gene: TRBJ2-7
CDR3 DNA: TGTGCCATCAGTGAGTACGCCGGGACAGCAAACTACGAGCAGTACTTC
CDR3 protein: CAISEYAGTANYEQYF

V gene: TRBV9
clone size: NA
D gene: NA
J gene: TRBJ1-6
CDR3 DNA: TGTGCCAGCAGCGTTGACATGAGCTCCTATAATTCACCCCTCCACTTT
CDR3 protein: CASSVDMSSYNSPLHF

V gene: TRBV15
clone size: NA
D gene: NA
J gene: TRBJ1-3
CDR3 DNA: TGTGCCACCAGCTACTACGGAGACTCTGGAAACACCATATATTTT
CDR3 protein: CATSYYGDSGNTIYF

V gene: TRBV5-1
clone size: few
D gene: NA
J gene: TRBJ1-1
CDR3 DNA: TGCGCCAGCAGCTTGGCCCTTGTGAACACTGAAGCTTTCTTT
CDR3 protein: CASSLALVNTEAFF

V gene: TRBV4-3
clone size: NA
D gene: NA
J gene: TRBJ1-6
CDR3 DNA: TGCGCCAGCAGTCAATTCCGTTATAATTCACCCCTCCACTTT
CDR3 protein: CASSQFRYNSPLHF